These 32 T cell receptor beta chains were all obtained from the same sample, sequenced in a study of T-cell reconstitution after alpha-beta-depleted transplantation in children. Preparation of the TCRbeta library was carried out with unique molecular identifiers. A single record per CDR3 protein comes from TCRdb applying MiXCR to the PCR reads. The table lists 100,000 or so distinct CDR3 sequences, roughly 7.1% of them singletons. Sample: PBMCs, taken before TCRalphabeta/CD19-depleted stem cell transplant. The receptors come from a boy between 2 and 10 years old with acute lymphoblastic leukemia, due to receive a stem cell transplant.

There are a few counts of this clonotype. The chain combines TRBV6-1 with TRBJ1-6; tentatively, D is TRBD1 (6 bases). Trimming stripped 3 bases from V and 8 bases from J, with 17 bases between. CDR3 length: 16 amino acids. CDR1 MNHNS and CDR2 SASEGT come from the germline V gene. For the CDR3, the DNA is TGTGCCAGCAGTGAGAGTTCAGGGGAGGGCCATTCACCCCTCCACTTT. Translated: CASSESSGEGHSPLHF.

Many counts were recorded for this clonotype. The chain employs TRBV7-9 and TRBJ2-5; 12 bases agree with TRBD1. The CDR3 runs to 16 residues. From germline, CDR1 is SEHNR and CDR2 FQNEAQ (reference sequence). J lost 4 bases, V lost 5 bases, and 8 bases had no gene match. CDR3 DNA sequence: TGTGCCAGCAGCGCTCGGGACAGGGGGCCCGGAGAGACCCAGTACTTC. Protein sequence: CASSARDRGPGETQYF.

This clonotype was detected ten times or more. The chain joins TRBV4-1 to TRBJ1-1, with D hard to call. CDR1 is MGHRA and CDR2 is YSYEKL in the germline V gene. Trimming pared 4 bases from V and 3 bases from J, leaving 15 bases between. This CDR3 has 15 residues. As DNA, the CDR3 is TGCGCCAGCAGCCCGCGTGAGGGATTTGACACTGAAGCTTTCTTT. It encodes CASSPREGFDTEAFF.

This clonotype has a count of ten or more. The chain uses TRBV20-1 and TRBJ2-3; TRBD2 matches 8 bases. This CDR3 is built from 14 residues. The junction had 5 bases not matched to a gene; V was cut back by 4 bases and J by 2 bases. Germline V CDR1 and CDR2: DFQATT, SNEGSKA (reference sequence). CDR3 DNA sequence: TGCAGTGCTACTACTAGCGGACACACAGATACGCAGTATTTT. It encodes CSATTSGHTDTQYF.

This sequence joins TRBV4-2 and TRBJ2-7; 10 bases fit TRBD1. The CDR3 length is 15 residues. V lost 1 base, J lost 1 base, and 1 base stayed unmatched. From germline, CDR1 is LGHNA and CDR2 YNFKEQ. In nucleotides, the CDR3 is TGTGCCAGCAGCCAAGGGACAGGGGGGTCCTACGAGCAGTACTTC. Its translation: CASSQGTGGSYEQYF.

The chain recombines TRBV14 with TRBJ2-6; tentatively, D is TRBD1 or TRBD2 (5 bases each). Deletions cut 3 bases from V and 0 bases from J, with 15 bases between. Germline V gene lookup returns CDR1 SGHDN and CDR2 FVKESK. The CDR3 extends over 18 amino acids. CDR3 sequence (DNA): TGTGCCAGCAGCCACCCCTGGGGGAGAGTCTCTGGGGCCAACGTCCTGACTTTC. It is translated as CASSHPWGRVSGANVLTF.

The gene calls are TRBV6-1 and TRBJ2-7; the match to TRBD2 covers 8 bases. CDR1 is MNHNS and CDR2 is SASEGT in the germline V gene. The CDR3 totals 16 residues. V shed 5 bases and J 4 bases; nucleotides not matched to a gene: 13. The CDR3 DNA is TGTGCCAGCAGTACCCCGGGGGGGGAATATACATACGAGCAGTACTTC. It codes for CASSTPGGEYTYEQYF.

There are many counts of this clonotype. This sequence joins TRBV5-1 and TRBJ2-7; D could derive from TRBD1 or TRBD2 (5 bases each). The CDR3 loop spans 13 amino acids. Germline V gene sequence: CDR1 SGHRS, CDR2 YFSETQ. Trimming pared 4 bases from V and 5 bases from J, leaving 13 bases between. This CDR3 is CASSRGGGNEQYF. The CDR3 bases are TGCGCCAGCAGCCGTGGTGGGGGAAACGAGCAGTACTTC.

In its sample, this clonotype was seen many times. The genes are TRBV27 and TRBJ2-1, with 7 bases aligning to TRBD1. The V gene end was trimmed by 3 bases and the J gene end by 7 bases; junction bases not matched to a gene: 3. Germline V gene sequence: CDR1 MNHEY, CDR2 SMNVEV (reference sequence). The CDR3 has 13 residues. The CDR3: CASSFDRANEQFF. In DNA form, the CDR3 reads TGTGCCAGCAGTTTTGACAGGGCGAATGAGCAGTTCTTC.

The V gene is TRBV6-1, the J gene TRBJ2-3; 7 bases align to TRBD2. The CDR3 is made up of 17 amino acids. CDR1 is MNHNS, CDR2 SASEGT, per germline. Losses at the gene ends were 11 bases for V and 2 bases for J; bases not matched to a gene: 19. CDR3 protein: CACSRDSASGVTDTQYF. Written as DNA, the CDR3 is TGTGCCTGCTCCCGCGACTCCGCGAGCGGGGTCACAGATACGCAGTATTTT.

This clonotype has a count of ten or more. This sequence joins TRBV5-8 and TRBJ2-4; D gene uncertain. The V gene's germline CDR1 is SGHTS and CDR2 YDEGEE. V lost 0 bases and J lost 0, with 10 bases in between. CDR3 length: 16 amino acids. The chain's CDR3 is CASSLARWGAKNIQYF. The CDR3 nucleotides read TGTGCCAGCAGCTTGGCTAGGTGGGGAGCCAAAAACATTCAGTACTTC.

The sample holds many counts of this clonotype. V usage is TRBV5-1 and J usage is TRBJ1-3; no reliable D call. Germline lookup yields CDR1 SGHRS and CDR2 YFSETQ. V lost 1 base and J 0 bases, leaving 5 bases between the germline ends. The CDR3 is 14 amino acids. The CDR3: CASSLSTSGNTIYF. Here the CDR3 DNA reads TGCGCCAGCAGCTTGAGCACCTCTGGAAACACCATATATTTT.

Ten or more counts support this clonotype. CDR3 sequence reads: CASINSQGINNEQFF. In DNA, the CDR3 is TGTGCCAGCATCAACTCGCAGGGGATCAACAATGAGCAGTTCTTC. The genes are TRBV6-1 and TRBJ2-1; D perhaps matches TRBD1 (6 bases). From germline, CDR1 is MNHNS and CDR2 SASEGT. The CDR3 is made up of 15 amino acids. The V end lost 7 bases, the J end lost 5 bases, and 18 bases lay between the germline ends.

At least ten counts were recorded for this clonotype. The chain uses TRBV10-2 and TRBJ1-1; D uncertain. Trimming left V 6 bases short and J 1 base short, with 21 bases between. Germline V CDR1 and CDR2: WSHSY, SAAADI. The CDR3 has 17 residues. This chain's CDR3 is CASRDLFRSARNTEAFF. In DNA form, the CDR3 reads TGCGCCAGCAGGGACCTTTTTCGATCGGCCAGGAACACTGAAGCTTTCTTT.

This clonotype was counted many times. The chain couples TRBV19 to TRBJ1-5; possible D gene TRBD1, 5 bases. The CDR3 contains 13 residues. CDR1 LNHDA and CDR2 SQIVND come from the germline V gene (reference sequence). V was clipped by 10 bases and J by 4 bases, with 14 bases between them. DNA for the CDR3: TGTGCCACGATGACAGAGGGGAATCAGCCCCAGCATTTT. It specifies CATMTEGNQPQHF.

This clonotype has ten or more counts. The chain links TRBV20-1 to TRBJ2-5; perhaps TRBD1 as D (6 bases). CDR1 is DFQATT and CDR2 is SNEGSKA in the germline V gene (reference sequence). The CDR3 runs to 13 residues. Trimming removed 6 bases from V and 5 bases from J, with 16 bases in between. The CDR3 sequence is CSAPDSFWETQYF. The CDR3 DNA is TGCAGTGCCCCGGACAGCTTCTGGGAGACCCAGTACTTC.

This clonotype appeared many times. This chain joins TRBV20-1 and TRBJ2-1; D is possibly TRBD1 (5 bases). Germline CDR1 DFQATT, CDR2 SNEGSKA (reference sequence). Trimming took 6 bases from V and 4 from J, leaving 16 bases between them. The CDR3 length is 14 residues. CDR3 sequence: CSANGGALYNEQFF. The CDR3 bases are TGCAGTGCGAACGGTGGGGCTCTATACAATGAGCAGTTCTTC.

This clonotype was counted a single time. Since a much larger clone is just one base distant, this may be a read error. The J gene is TRBJ1-1, the V gene TRBV7-8; TRBD1 aligns across 7 bases. The CDR3 runs to 13 residues. Germline CDR1 SGHVS, CDR2 FQNEAQ. CDR3 nucleotides: TGTGCCAGCAGCGCACAACAGGGGACTGAAGTTTTCTTT. Amino acids: CASSAQQGTEVFF.

In this sample, this clonotype turned up a few times. V is TRBV4-2 and J is TRBJ2-5, with a possible D match to TRBD2 (5 bases). The CDR3 runs to 15 residues. The germline V gene encodes CDR1 LGHNA and CDR2 YNFKEQ. V was trimmed by 1 base and J by 5 bases, leaving 14 bases between them. The CDR3 reads CASSQVMRWTETQYF. In DNA form, the CDR3 reads TGTGCCAGCAGCCAAGTAATGCGTTGGACTGAGACCCAGTACTTC.

This clonotype was observed a handful of times. DNA for the CDR3: TGTGCCAGCAGCGTAAGCGACCATTCGGGTACTGAAGCTTTCTTT. Encoded protein: CASSVSDHSGTEAFF. J is TRBJ1-1 and V is TRBV9; no definite D call. Germline V gene lookup returns CDR1 SGDLS and CDR2 YYNGEE. The V and J ends lost 1 base and 5 bases respectively, with 15 bases between them. The CDR3 runs 15 residues.

This clonotype was seen repeatedly, ten times or more. The junction does not match germline at one end; this may be a read error. The chain joins TRBV7-9 to TRBJ2-7, with TRBD2 as a possible D gene (5 bases). CDR1 and CDR2 from the germline V gene are SEHNR and FQNEAQ (reference sequence). There are 12 residues in the CDR3. The CDR3 here is CASSLDSHEQYF. CDR3 DNA sequence: TGTGCCAGCAGCCTGGACTCCCACGAGCAGTACTTC.

This clonotype was counted at least ten times. The chain uses TRBV2 and TRBJ1-1; D ambiguous. CDR3 size: 11 residues. With 6 bases removed from V and 1 base from J, the gap between germline ends came to 3 bases. Germline loops: CDR1 SNHLY, CDR2 FYNNEI. Here the CDR3 DNA reads TGTGCCAGCAGGGAGAACACTGAAGCTTTCTTT. Translating it yields CASRENTEAFF. The entire variable domain, with the rest obtained from reference TRBV2 and TRBJ1-1, is as follows: EPEVTQTPSHQVTQMGQEVILRCVPISNHLYFYWYRQILGQKVEFLVSFYNNEISEKSEIFDDQFSVERPDGSNFTLKIRSTKLEDSAMYFCASRENTEAFFGQGTRLTVV.

Ten or more counts support this clonotype. The chain carries TRBV7-7 and TRBJ2-3; 7 bases align to TRBD1. The CDR3 sequence is 12 residues long. Germline assignment: CDR1 SSHAT and CDR2 FNYEAQ (reference sequence). J gave up 5 bases and V 4 bases, and 0 bases lay outside the gene matches. This CDR3 reads CASSSGGDTQYF. As DNA, the CDR3 is TGTGCCAGCAGCTCAGGGGGAGATACGCAGTATTTT.

This clonotype came up a few times. The rearrangement joins TRBV20-1 to TRBJ1-2, with D unresolved. From germline, CDR1 is DFQATT and CDR2 SNEGSKA (reference sequence). This CDR3 is 13 amino acids long. V lost 4 bases and J lost 2, with 11 bases in between. CDR3: CSATRSGNYGYTF. The CDR3 coding sequence is TGCAGTGCTACCCGGTCGGGGAACTATGGCTACACCTTC.

This clonotype was observed many times. This chain connects TRBV18 to TRBJ2-2; D is ambiguous. V was pared by 3 bases and J by 7 bases, with 3 bases between. This CDR3 has 11 amino acids. Germline CDR1 reads KGHSH; CDR2 reads LQKENI. The CDR3 sequence is CASSPIGELFF. In DNA form, the CDR3 reads TGTGCCAGCTCACCGATCGGGGAGCTGTTTTTT.

In regard to this clonotype: The junction shows a germline mismatch at one end, possibly a read error. The chain combines TRBV3-1 with TRBJ2-5, with TRBD1 as a possible D gene (6 bases). This CDR3 spans 16 amino acids. Germline-derived CDR1 and CDR2 are LGHDT and YNNKEL (reference sequence). CDR3 sequence: CGSSQEQLDRWETQYF. The CDR3 DNA sequence: TGTGGCAGCAGCCAAGAGCAACTAGACAGGTGGGAGACCCAGTACTTC.

This clonotype was detected a few times. This chain uses TRBV6-1 with TRBJ2-2; TRBD1 aligns across 8 bases. Germline lookup yields CDR1 MNHNS and CDR2 SASEGT. J lost 2 bases, V lost 5 bases, and 10 bases had no gene match. The CDR3 has 17 residues. The CDR3 loop is CASSPRDRFPNTGELFF. The CDR3 DNA reads as TGTGCCAGCAGTCCCCGGGACAGGTTTCCTAACACCGGGGAGCTGTTTTTT.

This clonotype was detected a few times. The chain links TRBV7-9 to TRBJ1-6; D gene uncertain. The germline V and J ends were trimmed by 4 bases and 7 bases, with 17 bases remaining between them. Germline assignment: CDR1 SEHNR and CDR2 FQNEAQ (reference sequence). The CDR3 loop spans 16 amino acids. CDR3 sequence reads: CASSSWMTFPNSPLHF. The CDR3 region has the DNA TGTGCCAGCAGCTCGTGGATGACCTTTCCCAATTCACCCCTCCACTTT.

The chain joins TRBV6-2 or TRBV6-3 to TRBJ1-5; 7 bases fit TRBD1. Germline V gene data show CDR1 as MNHEY and CDR2 as SVGEGT. V was pared by 5 bases and J by 2 bases, with 3 bases of the junction left unmatched. CDR3 length: 14 residues. The CDR3 nucleotides read TGTGCCAGCAGTACCGGGACAGGCAATCAGCCCCAGCATTTT. It encodes CASSTGTGNQPQHF.

The sample holds a few counts of this clonotype. The V call is TRBV20-1, the J call TRBJ2-7; 7 bases align to TRBD1. The germline V gene has CDR1 DFQATT and CDR2 SNEGSKA (reference sequence). Trimming took 5 bases from V and 5 from J; bases not matched to a gene: 9. This CDR3 has 13 residues. This CDR3 is CSALRQGYNEQYF. The CDR3 nucleotides are TGCAGTGCTCTCAGACAGGGTTATAACGAGCAGTACTTC.

This clonotype was seen only a few times. Here the CDR3 reads CASSQDFQETQYF. CDR3 DNA: TGTGCCAGCAGCCAGGACTTCCAAGAGACCCAGTACTTC. V is TRBV5-5 and J is TRBJ2-5; a weak D match, TRBD2 (5 bases). This CDR3 has 13 amino acids. Germline V gene sequence: CDR1 SGHKS, CDR2 YYEKEE (reference sequence). Trimming took off 4 bases at V and 1 base at J, with 8 bases between the two ends.

Remarks on this clonotype: At one of its ends the junction is not consistent with the germline gene, which may arise from a read error. V gene TRBV5-1 combines with J gene TRBJ2-3; perhaps D is TRBD1 or TRBD2 (5 bases each). Looked up from germline, CDR1 is SGHRS and CDR2 is YFSETQ. This CDR3 comprises 17 residues. The CDR3 DNA reads as TGCTCCAGCAGCTCCAAATTTGTCCGAGGGGACACAGATACGCAGTATTTT. Its translation: CSSSSKFVRGDTDTQYF.